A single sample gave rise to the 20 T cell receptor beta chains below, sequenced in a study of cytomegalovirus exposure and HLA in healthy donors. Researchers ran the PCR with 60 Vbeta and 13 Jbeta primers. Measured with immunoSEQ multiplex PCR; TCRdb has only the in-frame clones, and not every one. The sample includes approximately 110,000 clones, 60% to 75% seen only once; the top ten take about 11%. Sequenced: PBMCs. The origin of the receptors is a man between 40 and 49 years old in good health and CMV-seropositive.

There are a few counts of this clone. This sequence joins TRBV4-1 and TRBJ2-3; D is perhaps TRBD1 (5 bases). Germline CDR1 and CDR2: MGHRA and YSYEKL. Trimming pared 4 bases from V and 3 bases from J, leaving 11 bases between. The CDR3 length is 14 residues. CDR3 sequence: CASSPRAGTDTQYF. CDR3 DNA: TGCGCCAGCAGCCCTCGGGCAGGGACAGATACGCAGTATTTT.

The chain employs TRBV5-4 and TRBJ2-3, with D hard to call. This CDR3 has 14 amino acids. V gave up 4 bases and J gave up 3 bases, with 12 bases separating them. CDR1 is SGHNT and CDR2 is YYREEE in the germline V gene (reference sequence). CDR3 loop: CASSASPSTDTQYF. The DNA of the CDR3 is TGTGCCAGCAGCGCAAGCCCTAGTACAGATACGCAGTATTTT.

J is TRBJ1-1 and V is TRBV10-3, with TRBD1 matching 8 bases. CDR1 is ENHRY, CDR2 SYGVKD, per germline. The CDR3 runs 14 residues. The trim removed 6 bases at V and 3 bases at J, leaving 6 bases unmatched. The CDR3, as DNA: TGTGCCATCAGAATGACAGGGGACGACACTGAAGCTTTCTTT. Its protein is CAIRMTGDDTEAFF.

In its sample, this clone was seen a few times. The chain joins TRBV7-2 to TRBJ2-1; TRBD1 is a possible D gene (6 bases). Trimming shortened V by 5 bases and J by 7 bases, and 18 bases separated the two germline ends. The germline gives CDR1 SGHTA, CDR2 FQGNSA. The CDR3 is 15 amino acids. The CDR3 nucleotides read TGTGCCAGCAGCCCTCCATCAACAGGGATAAATGAGCAGTTCTTC. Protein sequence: CASSPPSTGINEQFF.

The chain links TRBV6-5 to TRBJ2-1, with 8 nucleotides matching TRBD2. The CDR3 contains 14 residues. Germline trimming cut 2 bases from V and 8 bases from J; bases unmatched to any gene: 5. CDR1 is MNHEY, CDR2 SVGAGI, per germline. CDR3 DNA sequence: TGTGCCAGCAGTTACCAGCGGGAGAGGGATGAGCAGTTCTTC. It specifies CASSYQRERDEQFF.

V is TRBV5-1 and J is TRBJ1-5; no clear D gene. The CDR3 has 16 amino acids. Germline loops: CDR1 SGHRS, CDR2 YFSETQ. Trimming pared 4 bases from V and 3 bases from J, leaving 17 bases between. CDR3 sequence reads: CASSLLGDWPNQPQHF. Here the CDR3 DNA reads TGCGCCAGCAGCCTTCTCGGGGATTGGCCCAATCAGCCCCAGCATTTT.

As DNA, the CDR3 is TGTGCCAGCGAGGGTTCTACCGGGGAGCTGTTTTTT. This encodes CASEGSTGELFF. V usage is TRBV6-4 and J usage is TRBJ2-2; tentative D call: TRBD2 (5 bases). Trimming cost V 8 bases and J 5 bases, with 9 bases left between them. Germline V gene lookup returns CDR1 MRHNA and CDR2 SNTAGT. The CDR3 spans 12 residues.

The CDR3 here is CASSYAGGVTGELFF. In DNA, the CDR3 is TGTGCCAGCAGTTACGCGGGAGGGGTCACCGGGGAGCTGTTTTTT. The rearrangement links TRBV6-5 to TRBJ2-2; 9 bases line up with TRBD2. V lost 2 bases, J lost 4 bases, and 2 bases stayed unmatched. This CDR3 has 15 amino acids. The germline gives CDR1 MNHEY, CDR2 SVGAGI.

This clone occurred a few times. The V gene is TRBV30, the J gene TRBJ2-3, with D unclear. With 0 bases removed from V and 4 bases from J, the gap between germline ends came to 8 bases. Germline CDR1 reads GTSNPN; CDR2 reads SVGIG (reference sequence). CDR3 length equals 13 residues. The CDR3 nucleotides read TGTGCCTGGAGTGTACGTGAGGCAGATACGCAGTATTTT. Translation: CAWSVREADTQYF.

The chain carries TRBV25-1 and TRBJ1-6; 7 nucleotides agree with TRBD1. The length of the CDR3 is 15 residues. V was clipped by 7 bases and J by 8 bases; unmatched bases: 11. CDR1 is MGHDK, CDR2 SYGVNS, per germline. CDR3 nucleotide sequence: TGTGCCAGCACTCCAGGGGGGCCTGGGCATTCACCCCTCCACTTT. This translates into CASTPGGPGHSPLHF.

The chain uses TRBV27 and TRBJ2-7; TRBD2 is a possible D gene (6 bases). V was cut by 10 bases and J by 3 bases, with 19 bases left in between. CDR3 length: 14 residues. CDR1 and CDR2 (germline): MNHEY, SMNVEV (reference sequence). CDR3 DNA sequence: TGTGCCACCTCACCAGCGGGTGAGAGCTACGAGCAGTACTTC. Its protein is CATSPAGESYEQYF.

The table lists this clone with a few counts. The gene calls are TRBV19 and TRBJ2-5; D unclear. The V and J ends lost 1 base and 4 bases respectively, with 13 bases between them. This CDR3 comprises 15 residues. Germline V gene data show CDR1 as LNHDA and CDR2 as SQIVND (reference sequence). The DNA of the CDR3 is TGTGCCAGTAGTATAGCTCGAGGATCGGGAGAGACCCAGTACTTC. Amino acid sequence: CASSIARGSGETQYF.

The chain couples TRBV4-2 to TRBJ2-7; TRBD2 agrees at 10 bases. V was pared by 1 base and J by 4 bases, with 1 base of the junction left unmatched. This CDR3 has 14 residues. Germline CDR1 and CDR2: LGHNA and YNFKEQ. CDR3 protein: CASSQGSGRYEQYF. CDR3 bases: TGTGCCAGCAGCCAAGGTAGCGGGAGGTACGAGCAGTACTTC.

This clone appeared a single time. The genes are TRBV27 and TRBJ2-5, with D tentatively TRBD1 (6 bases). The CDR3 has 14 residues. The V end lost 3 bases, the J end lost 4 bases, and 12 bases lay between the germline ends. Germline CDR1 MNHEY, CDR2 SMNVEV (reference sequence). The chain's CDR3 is CASSLDSALETQYF. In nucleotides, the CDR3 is TGTGCCAGCAGTTTGGACAGCGCCTTAGAGACCCAGTACTTC.

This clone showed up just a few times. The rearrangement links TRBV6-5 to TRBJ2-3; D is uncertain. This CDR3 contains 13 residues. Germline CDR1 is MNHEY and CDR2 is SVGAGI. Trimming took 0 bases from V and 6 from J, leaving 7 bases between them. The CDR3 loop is CASSYSLRDTQYF. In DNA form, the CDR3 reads TGTGCCAGCAGTTACTCCCTTCGTGATACGCAGTATTTT.

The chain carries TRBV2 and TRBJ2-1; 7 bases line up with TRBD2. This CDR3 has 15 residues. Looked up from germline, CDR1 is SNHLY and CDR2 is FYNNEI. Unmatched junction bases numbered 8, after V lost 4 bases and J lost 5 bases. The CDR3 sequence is CASSGSWGGDNEQFF. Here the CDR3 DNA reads TGTGCCAGCAGTGGGAGTTGGGGAGGGGACAATGAGCAGTTCTTC. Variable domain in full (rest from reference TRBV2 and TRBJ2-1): EPEVTQTPSHQVTQMGQEVILRCVPISNHLYFYWYRQILGQKVEFLVSFYNNEISEKSEIFDDQFSVERPDGSNFTLKIRSTKLEDSAMYFCASSGSWGGDNEQFFGPGTRLTVL.

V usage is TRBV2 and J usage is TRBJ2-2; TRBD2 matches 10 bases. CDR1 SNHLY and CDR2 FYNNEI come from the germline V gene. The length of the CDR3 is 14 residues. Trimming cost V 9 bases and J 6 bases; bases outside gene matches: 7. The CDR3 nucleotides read TGTGCCAGTGCTAGCGGGAGAAGGGCCGGGGAGCTGTTTTTT. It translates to CASASGRRAGELFF.

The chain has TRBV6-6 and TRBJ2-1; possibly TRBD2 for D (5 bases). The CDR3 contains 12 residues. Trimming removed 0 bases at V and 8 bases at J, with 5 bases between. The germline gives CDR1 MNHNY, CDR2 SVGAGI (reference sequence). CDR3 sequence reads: CASSYSRDEQFF. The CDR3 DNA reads TGTGCCAGCAGTTACTCGAGGGATGAGCAGTTCTTC.

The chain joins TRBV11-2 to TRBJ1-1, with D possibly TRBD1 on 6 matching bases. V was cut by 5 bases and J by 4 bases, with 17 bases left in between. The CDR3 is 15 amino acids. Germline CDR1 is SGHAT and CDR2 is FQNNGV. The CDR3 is CASSPRRGGFTEAFF. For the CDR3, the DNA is TGTGCCAGCAGCCCTAGAAGGGGGGGTTTCACTGAAGCTTTCTTT.

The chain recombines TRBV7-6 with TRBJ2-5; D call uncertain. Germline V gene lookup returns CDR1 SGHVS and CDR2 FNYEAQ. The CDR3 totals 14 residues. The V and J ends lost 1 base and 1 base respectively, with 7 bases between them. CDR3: CASSLGATQETQYF. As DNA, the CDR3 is TGTGCCAGCAGCTTAGGAGCCACCCAAGAGACCCAGTACTTC.